A selection of T cell receptor beta chains follows, all from one sample in a study of siplizumab effects on memory and regulatory T cells. Clones were sequenced by immunoSEQ multiplex PCR, and TCRdb holds only the in-frame ones, with some missing. This sample has approximately 100,000 clones, with 90% to 95% found just once. Sequenced sample: Tregs sorted from blood. The source of these receptors is a human donor in good health. Both conserved end residues are part of each CDR3. A D gene is named only where the DNA matches it firmly. Clone size is shown for a subset of rows, as once, few, many or a class of expanded clone.

J gene | D gene | clone size | V gene | CDR3 DNA | CDR3 protein
TRBJ2-7 | - | - | TRBV7-9 | TGTGCCAGCAGCTATCGATACTTCTACGAGCAGTACTTC | CASSYRYFYEQYF
TRBJ2-7 | - | - | TRBV14 | TGTGCCAGCAGCCAAACAGACAGTCCCTACGAGCAGTACTTC | CASSQTDSPYEQYF
TRBJ2-7 | - | - | TRBV19 | TGTGCCAGTAGTATACCTCGTGGGACCGACTTC | CASSIPRGTDF
TRBJ2-7 | - | - | TRBV11-2 | TGTGCCAGCAGCCCAGTCCCCTCCGAGCAGTACTTC | CASSPVPSEQYF
TRBJ2-3 | - | - | TRBV7-2 | TGTGCCAGCAGCCCAGGGGGGTTGGGCGCAGATACGCAGTATTTT | CASSPGGLGADTQYF
TRBJ1-2 | - | - | TRBV19 | TGTGCCAGTAGTATCCGGCAGGGATTCAACTATGGCTACACCTTC | CASSIRQGFNYGYTF
TRBJ1-5 | - | once | TRBV7-9 | TGTGCCAGCAGCACCGGGCTGAGCAATCAGCCCCAGCATTTT | CASSTGLSNQPQHF
TRBJ2-3 | TRBD1 | - | TRBV19 | TGTGCCACGCGTATGGCGGGACAGGGGGCATCAGATACGCAGTATTTT | CATRMAGQGASDTQYF
TRBJ2-3 | TRBD1 | - | TRBV2 | TGTGCCAGCGGACAGGGGGTTGCAGATACGCAGTATTTT | CASGQGVADTQYF
TRBJ1-4 | - | once | TRBV6-6 | TGTGCCAGCAGTTACTTGGGGAAGGGGGAACTGTTTTTT | CASSYLGKGELFF
TRBJ1-2 | - | - | TRBV27 | TGTGCCAGCAGTTTATTTGGCGGGTATGGCTACACCTTC | CASSLFGGYGYTF
TRBJ2-1 | TRBD1 | - | TRBV5-1 | TGCGCCAGCAGCTGGGCGGACAGGCTTAACAATGAGCAGTTCTTC | CASSWADRLNNEQFF
TRBJ1-1 | - | - | TRBV7-2 | TGTGCCAGCAGCAGAGGGCCGAACACTGAAGCTTTCTTT | CASSRGPNTEAFF
TRBJ2-7 | TRBD1 | - | TRBV5-1 | TGCGCCAGCAGCCACGGACAGGTGGTGTGGGACTTC | CASSHGQVVWDF
TRBJ2-7 | TRBD2 | - | TRBV27 | TGTGCCAGCAGTTTATGGGGCAGGGAGGGCGAGCAGTACTTC | CASSLWGREGEQYF
TRBJ2-5 | TRBD1 | - | TRBV18 | TGTGCCAGCTCACCAAATCAGGGACAGGGGCAGGAGACCCAGTACTTC | CASSPNQGQGQETQYF
TRBJ2-1 | - | - | TRBV5-1 | TGCGCCAGCAGCCTTCAATTAGGGGTCCTTACTCATGAGCAGTTCTTC | CASSLQLGVLTHEQFF
TRBJ2-5 | TRBD1 | once | TRBV7-9 | TGTGCCAGCAGCTTAACATGGACAGGGATGGGACGAGAGACCCAGTACTTC | CASSLTWTGMGRETQYF
TRBJ1-1 | - | few | TRBV5-1 | TGCGCCAGCAGCTTGGGGGCAGGGAATATGAACACTGAAGCTTTCTTT | CASSLGAGNMNTEAFF
TRBJ2-7 | - | - | TRBV21-1 | TGTGCCAGCAGCAGAGATAAACAGAGCTCCTACGAGCAGTACTTC | CASSRDKQSSYEQYF
TRBJ2-1 | - | - | TRBV5-6 | TGTGCCAGCAGCTTGGCCCCGCAGGGATCGATCTTC | CASSLAPQGSIF
TRBJ2-1 | - | - | TRBV7-9 | TGTGCCAGCAGGCAGGGGGGCTCCTACAATGAGCAGTTCTTC | CASRQGGSYNEQFF
TRBJ2-3 | - | - | TRBV5-1 | TGCGCCAGCAGCTTGTTCCCCGCAACAGATACGCAGTATTTT | CASSLFPATDTQYF
TRBJ2-3 | - | - | TRBV6-5 | TGTGCCAGCAGGCGTGGAGATACGCAGTATTTT | CASRRGDTQYF
TRBJ2-7 | TRBD2 | - | TRBV27 | TGTGCCAGCAGTTTCCTTTTAGCGGGAGTCCGGGAGCAGTACTTC | CASSFLLAGVREQYF
TRBJ2-3 | - | - | TRBV5-1 | TGCGCCAGCAGCTTGGGACAGTCCACAGATACGCAGTATTTT | CASSLGQSTDTQYF
TRBJ1-1 | - | - | TRBV18 | TGTGCCAGCTCACCACCTCCGGGAGGGGTCGGCACTGAAGCTTTCTTT | CASSPPPGGVGTEAFF
TRBJ1-2 | - | once | TRBV7-9 | TGTGCCAGCAGCTTGACCAACGGTAACTATGGCTACACCTTC | CASSLTNGNYGYTF
TRBJ1-6 | TRBD1 | - | TRBV9 | TGTGCCAGCAGCGTAGAAGGGGGCGCCGACTCACCCCTCCACTTT | CASSVEGGADSPLHF
TRBJ1-2 | - | - | TRBV7-9 | TGTGCCAGCAGCTTAGCTCGTGGGGGAGACTACACCTTC | CASSLARGGDYTF
TRBJ2-3 | TRBD2 | few | TRBV6-1 | TGTGCCAGCAGTGACTCAGGACTAGCTTTTGATACGCAGTATTTT | CASSDSGLAFDTQYF
TRBJ2-7 | TRBD2 | - | TRBV10-3 | TGTGCCATCAGAGGACTAGCGGGAGCAAACGAGCAGTACTTC | CAIRGLAGANEQYF
TRBJ1-1 | - | - | TRBV13 | TGTGCCAGCAGCATCCTGGTCGAAGCTTTCTTT | CASSILVEAFF
TRBJ2-3 | - | - | TRBV4-1 | TGCGCCAGCAGCCGAGACTACCCTAGCACAGATACGCAGTATTTT | CASSRDYPSTDTQYF
TRBJ2-7 | TRBD2 | - | TRBV6-5 | TGTGCCAGCAGTTACTCACTTAGCGGGAGTTTGTACGAGCAGTACTTC | CASSYSLSGSLYEQYF
TRBJ2-6 | - | - | TRBV6-5 | TGTGCCAGCAGCAAGGGTCTGGGGGCCAACGTCCTGACTTTC | CASSKGLGANVLTF
TRBJ2-7 | - | - | TRBV7-6 | TGTGCCAGCAGCTTAGTACCCCCCCCGGGTAACTACGAGCAGTACTTC | CASSLVPPPGNYEQYF
TRBJ1-5 | TRBD1 | - | TRBV29-1 | TGCAGCGCGAGGGGGCTCAATCAGCCCCAGCATTTT | CSARGLNQPQHF
TRBJ2-7 | - | - | TRBV19 | TGTGCCAGTGGGACGACGGGGTCCTACGAGCAGTACTTC | CASGTTGSYEQYF
TRBJ1-1 | - | - | TRBV2 | TGTGCCAGCAGAGGGGTGAACACTGAAGCTTTCTTT | CASRGVNTEAFF
TRBJ2-1 | TRBD2 | - | TRBV6-1 | TGTGCCAGCAGTGAAGTCAGCGGGAGGTGGAACAATGAGCAGTTCTTC | CASSEVSGRWNNEQFF
TRBJ2-2 | TRBD1 | - | TRBV2 | TGTGCCGGACGCAGGGGGCAGGCCGGGGAGCTGTTTTTT | CAGRRGQAGELFF
TRBJ1-1 | - | few | TRBV5-6 | TGTGCCAGCAGTCTCTACGGGCCAGGGATGAACACTGAAGCTTTCTTT | CASSLYGPGMNTEAFF
TRBJ2-7 | - | - | TRBV18 | TGTGCCAGCTCCCGCGTTCGTATCTACGAGCAGTACTTC | CASSRVRIYEQYF
TRBJ1-4 | - | - | TRBV30 | TGTGCCTGGGTCCCGGGACAAGTCTTTAATGAAAAACTGTTTTTT | CAWVPGQVFNEKLFF
TRBJ1-1 | - | - | TRBV6-1 | TGTGCCAGCAGTCGGACAGTCGAAGCTTTCTTT | CASSRTVEAFF
TRBJ2-3 | - | - | TRBV7-9 | TGTGCCAGCAGCTCTCTAGTGGGTTCGGATACGCAGTATTTT | CASSSLVGSDTQYF
TRBJ2-7 | - | - | TRBV14 | TGTGCCAGCAGTCCCCAATGGGGCGAGCAGTACTTC | CASSPQWGEQYF
TRBJ1-5 | - | - | TRBV10-3 | TGTGCCATCAGTGAGCCAGGGGAGAATCAGCCCCAGCATTTT | CAISEPGENQPQHF
TRBJ1-2 | - | once | TRBV7-9 | TGTGCCAGCAGCTTAGAAGTGGGTGGCTACACCTTC | CASSLEVGGYTF
TRBJ1-3 | - | - | TRBV4-2 | TGTGCCAGCAGCCAAGAAGGAGGCGAGCGTGGAAACACCATATATTTT | CASSQEGGERGNTIYF
TRBJ1-1 | TRBD1 | - | TRBV11-1 | TGTGCCAGCAGCACCAGGGGGGACACTGAAGCTTTCTTT | CASSTRGDTEAFF